This T cell receptor beta chain was recorded in a study of blood T cell dynamics during melanoma immunotherapy. Overall study context: Standard first-line treatment here was pembrolizumab or nivolumab plus ipilimumab in metastatic melanoma.

This clone was detected once. The antigen is unknown. Only in-frame clones appear in the TCRdb table, and some are missing; sequencing was by immunoSEQ multiplex PCR. Of some 1,300 clones listed, roughly 74% are singletons. Sample time point: pre-treatment baseline. Memory T cells counted as immune-effector cells when CD3+ CD4- CD8+ CD45RA- CD45RO-high CD27- CCR7-. V lost 3 bases, J lost 10 bases, and 21 bases lay in between. Germline CDR1 and CDR2: MNHNS and SASEGT. This CDR3 spans 15 amino acids. Study-wide points: The study could not tell melanoma-specific clones from general immune activation. The most clonal sorted CD8+ subset, immune-effector cells, was closest to cell-free DNA CDR3 sequences.

The source was CD8+ T cells from blood, collected from a patient treated with checkpoint blockade. The chain employs TRBV6-1 and TRBJ1-1; unclear D gene. This sequence was found in a human donor with melanoma. CDR3 DNA: TGTGCCAGCAGTGAGCGGGAGGGCGGCCGACGCGGAGCTTTCTTT. Its protein is CASSEREGGRRGAFF.